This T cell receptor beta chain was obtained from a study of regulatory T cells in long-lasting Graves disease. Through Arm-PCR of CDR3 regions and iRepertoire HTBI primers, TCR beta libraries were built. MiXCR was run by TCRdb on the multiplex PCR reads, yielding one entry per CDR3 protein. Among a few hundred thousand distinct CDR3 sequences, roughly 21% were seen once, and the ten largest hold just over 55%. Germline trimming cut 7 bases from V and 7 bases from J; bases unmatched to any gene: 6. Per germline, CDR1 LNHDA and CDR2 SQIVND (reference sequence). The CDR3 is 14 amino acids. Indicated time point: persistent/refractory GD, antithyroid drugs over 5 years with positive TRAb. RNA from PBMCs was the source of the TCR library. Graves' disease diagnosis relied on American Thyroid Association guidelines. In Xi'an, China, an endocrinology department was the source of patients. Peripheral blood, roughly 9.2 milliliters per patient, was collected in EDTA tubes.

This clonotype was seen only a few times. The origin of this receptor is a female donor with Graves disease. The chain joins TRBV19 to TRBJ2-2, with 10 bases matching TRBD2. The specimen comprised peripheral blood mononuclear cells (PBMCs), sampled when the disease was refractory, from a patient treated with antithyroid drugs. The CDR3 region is CASTILAGDGELFF. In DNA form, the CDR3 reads TGTGCCAGTACCATCCTAGCGGGAGACGGGGAGCTGTTTTTT.